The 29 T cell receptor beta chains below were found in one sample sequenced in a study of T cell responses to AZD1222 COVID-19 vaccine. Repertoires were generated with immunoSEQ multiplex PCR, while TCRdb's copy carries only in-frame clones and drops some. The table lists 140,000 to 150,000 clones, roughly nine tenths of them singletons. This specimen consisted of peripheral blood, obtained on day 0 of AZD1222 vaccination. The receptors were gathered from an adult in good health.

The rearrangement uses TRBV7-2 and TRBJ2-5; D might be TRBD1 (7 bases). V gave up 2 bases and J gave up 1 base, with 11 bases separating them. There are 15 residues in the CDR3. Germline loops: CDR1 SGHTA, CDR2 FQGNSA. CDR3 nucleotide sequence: TGTGCCAGCAGCTTACGGAGGGGGCTCCAAGAGACCCAGTACTTC. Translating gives CASSLRRGLQETQYF.

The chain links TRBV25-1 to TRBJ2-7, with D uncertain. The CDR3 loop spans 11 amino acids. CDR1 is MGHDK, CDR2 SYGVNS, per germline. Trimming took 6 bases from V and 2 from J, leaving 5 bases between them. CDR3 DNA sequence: TGTGCCAGCAGAACAACCTACGAGCAGTACTTC. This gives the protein CASRTTYEQYF.

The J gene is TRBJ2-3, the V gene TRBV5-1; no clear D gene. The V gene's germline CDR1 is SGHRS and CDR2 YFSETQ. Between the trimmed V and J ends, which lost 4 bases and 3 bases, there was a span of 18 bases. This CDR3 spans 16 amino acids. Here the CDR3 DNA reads TGCGCCAGCAGCCTGAACCCGCCCGGATTAACAGATACGCAGTATTTT. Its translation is CASSLNPPGLTDTQYF.

CDR3 sequence reads: CASSLLPGARGYTF. In DNA form, the CDR3 reads TGTGCCAGCAGTTTGCTCCCGGGGGCGCGGGGCTACACCTTC. The J gene is TRBJ1-2, the V gene TRBV27; possibly TRBD1 for D (6 bases). This CDR3 spans 14 amino acids. Looked up from germline, CDR1 is MNHEY and CDR2 is SMNVEV (reference sequence). V lost 3 bases to trimming and J lost 8 bases, with 16 bases between them.

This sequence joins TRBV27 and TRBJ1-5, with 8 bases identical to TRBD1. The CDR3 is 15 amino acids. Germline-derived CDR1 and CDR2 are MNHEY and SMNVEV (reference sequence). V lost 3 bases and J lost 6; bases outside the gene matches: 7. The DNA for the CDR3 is TGTGCCAGCAGTTTGGGCAGGGGGCATGGTCAGCCCCAGCATTTT. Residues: CASSLGRGHGQPQHF.

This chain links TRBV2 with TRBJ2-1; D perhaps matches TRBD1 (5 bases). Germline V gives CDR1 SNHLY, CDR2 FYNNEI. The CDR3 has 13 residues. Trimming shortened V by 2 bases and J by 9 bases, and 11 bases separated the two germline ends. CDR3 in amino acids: CASSEQGGGEQFF. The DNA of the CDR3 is TGTGCCAGCAGTGAACAGGGTGGCGGTGAGCAGTTCTTC.

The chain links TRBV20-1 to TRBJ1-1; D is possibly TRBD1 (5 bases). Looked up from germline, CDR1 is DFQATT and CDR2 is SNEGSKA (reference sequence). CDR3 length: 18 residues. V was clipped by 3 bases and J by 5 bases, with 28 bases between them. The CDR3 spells CSASSWGYGESMGTEAFF. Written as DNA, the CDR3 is TGCAGTGCTAGTAGTTGGGGGTACGGGGAGTCTATGGGGACTGAAGCTTTCTTT.

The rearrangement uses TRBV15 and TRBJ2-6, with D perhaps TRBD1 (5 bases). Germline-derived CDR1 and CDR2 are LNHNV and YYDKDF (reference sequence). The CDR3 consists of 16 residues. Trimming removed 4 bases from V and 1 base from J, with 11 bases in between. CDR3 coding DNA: TGTGCCACCAGCATACAGGCCGTTTCTGGGGCCAACGTCCTGACTTTC. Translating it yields CATSIQAVSGANVLTF. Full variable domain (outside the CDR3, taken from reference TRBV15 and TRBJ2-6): DAMVIQNPRYQVTQFGKPVTLSCSQTLNHNVMYWYQQKSSQAPKLLFHYYDKDFNNEADTPDNFQSRRPNTSFCFLDIRSPGLGDTAMYLCATSIQAVSGANVLTFGAGSRLTVL.

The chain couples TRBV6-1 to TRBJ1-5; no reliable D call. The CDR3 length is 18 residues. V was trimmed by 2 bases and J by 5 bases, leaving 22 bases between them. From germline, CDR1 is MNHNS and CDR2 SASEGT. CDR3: CASSEREPRVWFDQPQHF. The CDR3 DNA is TGTGCCAGCAGTGAAAGAGAGCCGAGGGTCTGGTTTGATCAGCCCCAGCATTTT.

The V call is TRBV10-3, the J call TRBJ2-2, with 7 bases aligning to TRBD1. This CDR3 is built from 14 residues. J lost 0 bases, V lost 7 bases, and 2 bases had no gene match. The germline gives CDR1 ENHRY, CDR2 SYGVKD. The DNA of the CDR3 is TGTGCCATCACCGGACAGGCGAACACCGGGGAGCTGTTTTTT. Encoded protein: CAITGQANTGELFF.

The CDR3 here is CASSEEIQYTGELFF. CDR3 DNA sequence: TGCGCCAGCAGTGAGGAGATACAGTACACCGGGGAGCTGTTTTTT. The chain combines TRBV10-2 with TRBJ2-2, with D unclear. V was pared by 2 bases and J by 3 bases, with 10 bases between. The CDR3 extends over 15 amino acids. Germline loops: CDR1 WSHSY, CDR2 SAAADI.

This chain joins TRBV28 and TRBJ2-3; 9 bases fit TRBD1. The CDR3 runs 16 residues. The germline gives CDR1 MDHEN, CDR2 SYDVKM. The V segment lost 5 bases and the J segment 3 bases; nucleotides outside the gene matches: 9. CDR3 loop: CASSPGTGSRTDTQYF. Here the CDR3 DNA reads TGTGCCAGCAGTCCAGGGACAGGGTCGAGAACAGATACGCAGTATTTT.

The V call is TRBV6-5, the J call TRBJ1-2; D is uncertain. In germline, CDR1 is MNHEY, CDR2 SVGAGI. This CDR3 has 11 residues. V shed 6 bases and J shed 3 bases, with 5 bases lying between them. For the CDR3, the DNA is TGTGCCAGCAGCCCGGACTATGGCTACACCTTC. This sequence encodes CASSPDYGYTF.

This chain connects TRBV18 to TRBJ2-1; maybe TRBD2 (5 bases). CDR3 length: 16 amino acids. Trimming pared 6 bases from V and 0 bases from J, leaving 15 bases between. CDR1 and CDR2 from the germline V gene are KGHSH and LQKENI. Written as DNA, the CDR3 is TGTGCCAGCTCTTCGGCGAGGGCAGGCTCCTACAATGAGCAGTTCTTC. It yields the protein CASSSARAGSYNEQFF.

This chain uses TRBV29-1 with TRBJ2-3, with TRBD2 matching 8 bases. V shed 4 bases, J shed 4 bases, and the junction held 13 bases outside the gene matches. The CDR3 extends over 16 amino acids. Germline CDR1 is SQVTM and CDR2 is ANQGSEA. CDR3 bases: TGCAGCGTTGCTCCCCTCAGCGGGAGTATTGCAGATACGCAGTATTTT. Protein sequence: CSVAPLSGSIADTQYF.

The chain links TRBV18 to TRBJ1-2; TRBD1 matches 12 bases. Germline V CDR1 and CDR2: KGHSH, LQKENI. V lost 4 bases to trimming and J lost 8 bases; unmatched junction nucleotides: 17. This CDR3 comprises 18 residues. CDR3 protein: CASSHRASGTGGAGGYTF. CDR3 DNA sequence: TGTGCCAGCTCACATAGAGCATCCGGGACAGGGGGCGCCGGGGGCTACACCTTC. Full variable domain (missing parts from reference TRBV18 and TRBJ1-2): NAGVMQNPRHLVRRRGQEARLRCSPMKGHSHVYWYRQLPEEGLKFMVYLQKENIIDESGMPKERFSAEFPKEGPSILRIQQVVRGDSAAYFCASSHRASGTGGAGGYTFGSGTRLTVV.

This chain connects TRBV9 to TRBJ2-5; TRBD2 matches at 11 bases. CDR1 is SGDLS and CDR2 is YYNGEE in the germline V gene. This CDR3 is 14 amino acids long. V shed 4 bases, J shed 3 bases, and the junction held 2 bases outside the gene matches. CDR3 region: CASSLSGREETQYF. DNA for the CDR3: TGTGCCAGCAGCCTTAGCGGGAGGGAAGAGACCCAGTACTTC.

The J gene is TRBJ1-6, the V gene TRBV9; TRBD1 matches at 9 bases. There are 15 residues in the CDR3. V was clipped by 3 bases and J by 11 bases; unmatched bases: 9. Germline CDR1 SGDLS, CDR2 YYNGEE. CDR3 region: CASSGTGDSYAPLHF. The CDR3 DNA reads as TGTGCCAGCAGCGGGACAGGGGACAGTTATGCACCCCTCCACTTT.

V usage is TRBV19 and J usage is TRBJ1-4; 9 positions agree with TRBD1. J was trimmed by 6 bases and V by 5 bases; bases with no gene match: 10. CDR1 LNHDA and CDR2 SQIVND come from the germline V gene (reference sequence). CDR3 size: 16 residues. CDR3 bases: TGTGCCAGTAGTGACCAACTTCGGACAGGGGATGAAAAACTGTTTTTT. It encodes CASSDQLRTGDEKLFF.

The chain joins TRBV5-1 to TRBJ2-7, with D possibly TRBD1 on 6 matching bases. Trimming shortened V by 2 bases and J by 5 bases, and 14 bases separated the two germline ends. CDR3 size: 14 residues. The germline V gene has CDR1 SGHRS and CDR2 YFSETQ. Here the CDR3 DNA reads TGCGCCAGCAGCTTCCAGGGGAAAGTCGACGAGCAGTACTTC. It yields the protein CASSFQGKVDEQYF. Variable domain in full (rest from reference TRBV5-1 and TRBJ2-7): KAGVTQTPRYLIKTRGQQVTLSCSPISGHRSVSWYQQTPGQGLQFLFEYFSETQRNKGNFPGRFSGRQFSNSRSEMNVSTLELGDSALYLCASSFQGKVDEQYFGPGTRLTVT.

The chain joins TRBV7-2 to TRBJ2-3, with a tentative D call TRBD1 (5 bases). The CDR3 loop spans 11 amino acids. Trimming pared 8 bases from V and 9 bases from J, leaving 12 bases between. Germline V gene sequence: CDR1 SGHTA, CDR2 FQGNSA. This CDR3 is CASGRAGTQYF. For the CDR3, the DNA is TGTGCCAGCGGCCGGGCAGGGACGCAGTATTTT.

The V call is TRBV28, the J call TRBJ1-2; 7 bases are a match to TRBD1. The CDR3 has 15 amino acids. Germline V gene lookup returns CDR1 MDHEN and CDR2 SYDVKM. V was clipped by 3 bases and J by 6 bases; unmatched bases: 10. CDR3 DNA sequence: TGTGCCAGCAGTTTTAGCGGCAGGGGGGCCCATGGCTACACCTTC. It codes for CASSFSGRGAHGYTF.

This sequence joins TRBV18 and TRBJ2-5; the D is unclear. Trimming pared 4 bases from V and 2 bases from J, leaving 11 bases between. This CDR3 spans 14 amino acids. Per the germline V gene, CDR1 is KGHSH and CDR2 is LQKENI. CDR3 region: CASSREPRQETQYF. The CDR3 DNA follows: TGTGCCAGCTCACGCGAACCTCGGCAAGAGACCCAGTACTTC.

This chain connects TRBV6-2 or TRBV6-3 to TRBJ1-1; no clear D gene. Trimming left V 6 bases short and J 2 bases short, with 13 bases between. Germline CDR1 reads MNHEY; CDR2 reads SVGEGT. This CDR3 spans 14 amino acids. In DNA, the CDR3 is TGTGCCAGCAGCCGCGAGTTGGCCAACACTGAAGCTTTCTTT. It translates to CASSRELANTEAFF.

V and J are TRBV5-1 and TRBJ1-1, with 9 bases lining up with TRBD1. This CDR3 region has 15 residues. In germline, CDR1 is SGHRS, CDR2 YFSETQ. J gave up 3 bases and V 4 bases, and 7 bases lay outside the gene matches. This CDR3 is CASSRQGDSDTEAFF. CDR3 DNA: TGCGCCAGCAGCCGACAGGGGGACTCGGACACTGAAGCTTTCTTT.

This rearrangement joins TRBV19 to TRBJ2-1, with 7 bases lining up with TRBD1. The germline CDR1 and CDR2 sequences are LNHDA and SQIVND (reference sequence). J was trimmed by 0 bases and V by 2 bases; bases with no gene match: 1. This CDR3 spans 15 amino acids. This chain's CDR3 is CASSIRQGSYNEQFF. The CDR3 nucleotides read TGTGCCAGTAGTATACGACAGGGCTCCTACAATGAGCAGTTCTTC.

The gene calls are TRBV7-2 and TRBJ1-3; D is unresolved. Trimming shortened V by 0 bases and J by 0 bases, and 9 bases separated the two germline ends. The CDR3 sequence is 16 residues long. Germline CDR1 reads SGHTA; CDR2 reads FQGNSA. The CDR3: CASSLALPGSGNTIYF. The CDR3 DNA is TGTGCCAGCAGCTTAGCGCTCCCGGGCTCTGGAAACACCATATATTTT. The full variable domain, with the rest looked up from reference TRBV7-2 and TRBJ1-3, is GAGVSQSPSNKVTEKGKDVELRCDPISGHTALYWYRQSLGQGLEFLIYFQGNSAPDKSGLPSDRFSAERTGGSVSTLTIQRTQQEDSAVYLCASSLALPGSGNTIYFGEGSWLTVV.

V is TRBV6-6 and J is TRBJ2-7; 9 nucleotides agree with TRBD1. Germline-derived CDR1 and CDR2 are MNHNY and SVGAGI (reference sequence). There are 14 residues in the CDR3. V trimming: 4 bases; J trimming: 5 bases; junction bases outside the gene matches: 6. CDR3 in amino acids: CASSSTGGANEQYF. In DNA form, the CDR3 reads TGTGCCAGCAGTTCAACAGGGGGCGCGAACGAGCAGTACTTC.

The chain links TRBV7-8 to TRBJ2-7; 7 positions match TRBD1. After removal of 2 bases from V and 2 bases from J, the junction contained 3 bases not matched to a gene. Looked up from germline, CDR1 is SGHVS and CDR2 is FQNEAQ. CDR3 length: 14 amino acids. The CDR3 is CASSLRQGPYEQYF. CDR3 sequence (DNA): TGTGCCAGCAGCTTACGACAGGGACCCTACGAGCAGTACTTC.